Listed here are 2 T cell receptor beta chains from one sample, sequenced in a study of T cells after yellow fever vaccination. TCRdb processed the 5' RACE reads anew with MiXCR; each CDR3 protein has one entry. Of 300,000 or so distinct CDR3 sequences listed, about 10% are singletons. This sample comprised CD4+ T cells sorted from PBMCs, obtained 5 days after the yellow fever booster vaccination. These TCRs come from a man between 18 and 35 years old who received the YFV17D yellow fever vaccine.

This clonotype was seen more than once but under ten times. The V call is TRBV20-1, the J call TRBJ1-5; D not resolved. CDR3 length: 14 residues. Germline CDR1 and CDR2: DFQATT and SNEGSKA (reference sequence). V was clipped by 3 bases and J by 3 bases, with 12 bases between them. The CDR3 is CSASKGSFNQPQHF. The CDR3 DNA reads TGCAGTGCTAGTAAGGGTTCATTCAATCAGCCCCAGCATTTT.

This clonotype was picked up many times. The chain uses TRBV4-2 and TRBJ1-2; a weak D match, TRBD1 (5 bases). The CDR3 sequence is 17 residues long. CDR1 and CDR2 from the germline V gene are LGHNA and YNFKEQ. The V and J ends lost 0 bases and 8 bases respectively, with 22 bases between them. DNA for the CDR3: TGTGCCAGCAGCCAAGATAGCGCTAAGCCAGGGATTGTGGGCTACACCTTC. Translating gives CASSQDSAKPGIVGYTF.